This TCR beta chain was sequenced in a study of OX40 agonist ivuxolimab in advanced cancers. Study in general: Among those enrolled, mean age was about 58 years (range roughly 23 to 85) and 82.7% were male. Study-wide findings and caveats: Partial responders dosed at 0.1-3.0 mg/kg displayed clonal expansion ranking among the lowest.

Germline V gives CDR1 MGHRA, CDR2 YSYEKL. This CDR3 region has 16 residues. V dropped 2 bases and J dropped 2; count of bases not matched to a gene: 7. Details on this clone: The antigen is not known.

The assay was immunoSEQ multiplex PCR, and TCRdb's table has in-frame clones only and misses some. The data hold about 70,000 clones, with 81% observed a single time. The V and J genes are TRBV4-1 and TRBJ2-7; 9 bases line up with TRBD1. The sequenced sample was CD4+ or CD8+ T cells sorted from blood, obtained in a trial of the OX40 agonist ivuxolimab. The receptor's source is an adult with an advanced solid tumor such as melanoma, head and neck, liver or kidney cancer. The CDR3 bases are TGCGCCAGCAGCCAATATGGACAGGGGTTGACCTACGAGCAGTACTTC. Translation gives CASSQYGQGLTYEQYF.